This TCR beta chain was found in a study of blood T cell repertoires in COVID-19. CDR3 length: 13 amino acids. The V and J ends lost 8 bases and 4 bases respectively, with 14 bases between them. Germline CDR1 and CDR2: LGHNA and YSLEER. The repertoire was sequenced with immunoSEQ multiplex PCR; TCRdb's copy has only in-frame clones and lacks some. The sample lists roughly 200,000 clones, 70% to 90% seen once, with about 26% in the top ten. Sample: PBMCs or T cells enriched from blood (not recorded which). This chain links TRBV4-3 with TRBJ2-5, with D unclear. This receptor was taken from a woman between 35 and 50 years old in a cohort exposed to, infected with or recovered from COVID-19 (not recorded which). CDR3 region: CASAVTIAETQYF. Here the CDR3 DNA reads TGCGCCAGCGCCGTGACGATAGCAGAGACCCAGTACTTC.